The clone carrying this T cell receptor beta chain has a count of ten or more. As yet, its antigen is unknown. The sample belongs to a study of blood T cells in healthy people across ages. Study-wide findings and caveats: Roughly linear age-related decline in beta diversity appeared, significant by age about 40.

The germline CDR1 and CDR2 sequences are MGHRA and YSYEKL. The CDR3 extends over 12 amino acids. Deletions cut 1 base from V and 13 bases from J, with 11 bases between. Sample-barcoded 5' priming and a J-beta primer mix drove a second PCR of about 6 to 12 cycles. A template-switch adaptor containing 12 random nucleotides labeled each cDNA molecule. TCRdb passed the 5' RACE reads through MiXCR, listing each CDR3 protein once. This repertoire shows roughly 1,500,000 distinct CDR3 sequences, 35% to 45% found once; its top ten account for 6.5% to 10%. This receptor was taken from a woman in her late teens or twenties in good health. The sequenced sample was blood. The V call is TRBV4-1, the J call TRBJ2-4; D is possibly TRBD2 (5 bases). CDR3 residues: CASSQGTGKQYF. The DNA of the CDR3 is TGCGCCAGCAGCCAAGGAACGGGGAAGCAGTACTTC.